This T cell receptor (beta chain) is from a study of T cell repertoires in cytomegalovirus infection. Regarding the study as a whole: Accumulated public TCR beta family frequency recognized individuals carrying CMV together with the relevant HLA.

TCRdb independently ran MiXCR on the reads; one entry per CDR3 protein. This repertoire shows around 570,000 distinct CDR3 sequences, around 40% found once; its top ten account for about 46%. This clonotype was observed a handful of times. Its antigen is not known. The CDR3 spans 15 residues. Trimming left V 2 bases short and J 2 bases short, with 12 bases between. Germline V CDR1 and CDR2: SEHNR, FQNEAQ (reference sequence). The clonotype comes from a human donor in good health (CMV status not recorded). Some clones in this sample may be carry-over from other donors' samples. The input for sequencing was cultured PBMCs, taken from culture after CMV antigen stimulation. The chain recombines TRBV7-9 with TRBJ2-5; D possibly corresponds to TRBD1 (6 bases). The CDR3 loop reads CASSLSGQVQETQYF. Here the CDR3 DNA reads TGTGCCAGCAGCTTATCGGGACAAGTACAAGAGACCCAGTACTTC.